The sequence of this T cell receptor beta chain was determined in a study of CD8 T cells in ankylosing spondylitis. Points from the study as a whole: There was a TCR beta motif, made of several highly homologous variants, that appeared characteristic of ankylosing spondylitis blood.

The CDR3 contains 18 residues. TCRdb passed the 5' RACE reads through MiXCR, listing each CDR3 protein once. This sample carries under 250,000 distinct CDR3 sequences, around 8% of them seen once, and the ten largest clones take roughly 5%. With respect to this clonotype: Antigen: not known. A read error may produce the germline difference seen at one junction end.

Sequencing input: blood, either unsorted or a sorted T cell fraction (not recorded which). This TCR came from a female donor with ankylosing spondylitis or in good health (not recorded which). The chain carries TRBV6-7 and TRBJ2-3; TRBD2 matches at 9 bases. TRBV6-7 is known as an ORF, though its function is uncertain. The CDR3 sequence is CTSCLAAARLAATDTQYF. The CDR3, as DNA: TGTACCAGCTGTTTAGCCGCCGCCCGACTAGCGGCCACAGATACGCAGTATTTT.